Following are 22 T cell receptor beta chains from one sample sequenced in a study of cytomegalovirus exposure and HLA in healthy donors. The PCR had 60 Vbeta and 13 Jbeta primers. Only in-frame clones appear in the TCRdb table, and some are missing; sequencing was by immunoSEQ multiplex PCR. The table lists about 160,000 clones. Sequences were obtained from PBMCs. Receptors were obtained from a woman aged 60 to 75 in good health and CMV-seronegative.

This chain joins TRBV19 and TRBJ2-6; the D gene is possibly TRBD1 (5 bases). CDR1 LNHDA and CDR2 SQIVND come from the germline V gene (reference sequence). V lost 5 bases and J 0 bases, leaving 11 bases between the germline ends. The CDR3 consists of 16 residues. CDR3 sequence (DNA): TGTGCCAGTAGTGACAGCGCCCTCTCTGGGGCCAACGTCCTGACTTTC. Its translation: CASSDSALSGANVLTF.

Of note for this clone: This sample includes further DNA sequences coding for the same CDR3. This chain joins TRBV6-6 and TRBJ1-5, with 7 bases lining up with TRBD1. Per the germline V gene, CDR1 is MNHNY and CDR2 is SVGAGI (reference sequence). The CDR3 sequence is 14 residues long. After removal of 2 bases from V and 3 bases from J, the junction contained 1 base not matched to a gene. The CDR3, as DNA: TGTGCCAGCAGTTACACAGGGGTCAATCAGCCCCAGCATTTT. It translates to CASSYTGVNQPQHF.

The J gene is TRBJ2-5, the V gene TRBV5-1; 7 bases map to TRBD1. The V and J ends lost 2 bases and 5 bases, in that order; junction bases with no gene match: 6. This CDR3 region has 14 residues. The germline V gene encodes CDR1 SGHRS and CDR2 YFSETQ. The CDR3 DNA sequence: TGCGCCAGCAGCTTACAGGGGTTCGGGGAGACCCAGTACTTC. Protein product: CASSLQGFGETQYF.

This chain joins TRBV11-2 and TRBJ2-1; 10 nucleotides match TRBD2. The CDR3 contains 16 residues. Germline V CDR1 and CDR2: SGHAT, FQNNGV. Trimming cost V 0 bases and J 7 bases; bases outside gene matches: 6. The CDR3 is CASSLDGSGRANEQFF. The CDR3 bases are TGTGCCAGCAGCTTAGATGGAAGCGGGAGGGCGAATGAGCAGTTCTTC.

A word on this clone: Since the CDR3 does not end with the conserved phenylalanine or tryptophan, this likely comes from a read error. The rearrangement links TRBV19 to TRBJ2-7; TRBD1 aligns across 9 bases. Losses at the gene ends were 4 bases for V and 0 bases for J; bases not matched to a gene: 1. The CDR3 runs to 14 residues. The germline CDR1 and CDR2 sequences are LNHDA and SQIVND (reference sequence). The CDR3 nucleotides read TGTGCCAGTAGTAGGACAGGGGTCTCCTACGAGCAGTACCTC. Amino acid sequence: CASSRTGVSYEQYL.

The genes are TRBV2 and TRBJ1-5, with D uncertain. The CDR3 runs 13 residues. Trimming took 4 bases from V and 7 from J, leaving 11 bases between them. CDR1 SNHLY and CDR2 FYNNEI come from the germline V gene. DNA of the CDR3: TGTGCCAGCAGTGTTGCGGGGATGCAGCCCCAGCATTTT. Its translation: CASSVAGMQPQHF.

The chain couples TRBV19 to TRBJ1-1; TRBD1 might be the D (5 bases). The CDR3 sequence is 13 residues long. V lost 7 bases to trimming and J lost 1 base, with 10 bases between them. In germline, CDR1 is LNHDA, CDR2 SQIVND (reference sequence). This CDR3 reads CASKGQGNTEAFF. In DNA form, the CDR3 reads TGTGCCAGTAAGGGGCAGGGGAACACTGAAGCTTTCTTT.

In DNA form, the CDR3 reads TGTGCCAGCAGCTGGACAGGGGAGTATGGCTACACCTTC. Its protein is CASSWTGEYGYTF. The chain links TRBV7-9 to TRBJ1-2; 9 bases are a match to TRBD1. In germline, CDR1 is SEHNR, CDR2 FQNEAQ (reference sequence). Trimming took 4 bases from V and 5 from J; bases not matched to a gene: 2. The CDR3 extends over 13 amino acids. The complete variable domain, with remaining parts taken from reference TRBV7-9 and TRBJ1-2, reads DTGVSQNPRHKITKRGQNVTFRCDPISEHNRLYWYRQTLGQGPEFLTYFQNEAQLEKSRLLSDRFSAERPKGSFSTLEIQRTEQGDSAMYLCASSWTGEYGYTFGSGTRLTVV.

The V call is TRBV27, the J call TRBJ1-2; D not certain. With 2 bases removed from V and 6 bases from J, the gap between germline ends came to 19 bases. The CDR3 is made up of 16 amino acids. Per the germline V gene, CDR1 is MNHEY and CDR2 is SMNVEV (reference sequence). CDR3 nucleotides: TGTGCCAGCAGTTTAACGTACCGGGATTACATTAATGGCTACACCTTC. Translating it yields CASSLTYRDYINGYTF.

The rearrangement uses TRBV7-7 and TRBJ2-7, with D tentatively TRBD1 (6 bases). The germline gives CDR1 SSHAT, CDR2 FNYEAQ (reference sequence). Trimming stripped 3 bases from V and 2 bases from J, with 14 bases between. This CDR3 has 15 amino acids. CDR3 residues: CASSLGHQHTYEQYF. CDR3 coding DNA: TGTGCCAGCAGCTTGGGACATCAACATACCTACGAGCAGTACTTC.

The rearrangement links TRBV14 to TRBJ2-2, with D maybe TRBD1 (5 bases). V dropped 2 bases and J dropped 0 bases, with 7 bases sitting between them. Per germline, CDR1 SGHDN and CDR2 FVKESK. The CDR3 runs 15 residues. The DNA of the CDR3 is TGTGCCAGCAGCCAATGGACAACGAACACCGGGGAGCTGTTTTTT. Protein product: CASSQWTTNTGELFF.

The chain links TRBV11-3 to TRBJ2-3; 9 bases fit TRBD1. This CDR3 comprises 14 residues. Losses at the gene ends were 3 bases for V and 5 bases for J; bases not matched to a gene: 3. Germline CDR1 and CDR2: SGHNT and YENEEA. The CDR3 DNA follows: TGTGCCAGCAGCTTGGGACAGGGAATAGATACGCAGTATTTT. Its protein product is CASSLGQGIDTQYF.

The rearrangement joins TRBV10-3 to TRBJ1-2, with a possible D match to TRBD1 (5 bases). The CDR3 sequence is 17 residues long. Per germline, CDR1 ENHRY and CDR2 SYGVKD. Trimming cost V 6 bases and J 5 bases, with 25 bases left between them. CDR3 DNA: TGTGCCATCAGCTTCCAGCCAGGCTCGGACAAAGGGTATGGCTACACCTTC. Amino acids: CAISFQPGSDKGYGYTF.

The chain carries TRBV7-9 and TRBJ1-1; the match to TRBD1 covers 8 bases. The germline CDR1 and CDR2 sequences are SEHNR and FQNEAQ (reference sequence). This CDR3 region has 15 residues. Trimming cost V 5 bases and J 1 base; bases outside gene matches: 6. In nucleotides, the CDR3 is TGTGCCAGCAGCAAATACAGGGGGGAGAACACTGAAGCTTTCTTT. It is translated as CASSKYRGENTEAFF.

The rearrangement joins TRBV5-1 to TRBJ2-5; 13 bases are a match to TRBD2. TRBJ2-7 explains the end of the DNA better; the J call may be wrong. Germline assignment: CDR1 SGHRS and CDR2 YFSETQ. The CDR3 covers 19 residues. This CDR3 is CASSLGVTSGRSPGHEQYF. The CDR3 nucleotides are TGCGCCAGCAGCTTGGGGGTGACTAGCGGGAGGTCACCCGGCCACGAGCAGTACTTC.

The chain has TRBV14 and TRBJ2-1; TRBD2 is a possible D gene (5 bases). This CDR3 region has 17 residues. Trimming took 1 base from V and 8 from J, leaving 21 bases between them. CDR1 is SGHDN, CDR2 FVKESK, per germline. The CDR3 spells CASSQVPLDSWQDEQFF. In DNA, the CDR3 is TGTGCCAGCAGCCAAGTGCCTTTGGACTCCTGGCAGGATGAGCAGTTCTTC.

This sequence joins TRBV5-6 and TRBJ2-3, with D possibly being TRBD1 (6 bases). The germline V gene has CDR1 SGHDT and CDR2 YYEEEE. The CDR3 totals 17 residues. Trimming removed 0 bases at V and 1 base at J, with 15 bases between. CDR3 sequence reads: CASSLDPGAFGTDTQYF. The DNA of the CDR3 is TGTGCCAGCAGCTTGGATCCAGGGGCCTTTGGCACAGATACGCAGTATTTT.

The CDR3 coding sequence is TGTGCCAGCAGTCTACAGGGATCTCAAGAGACCCAGTACTTC. Translated: CASSLQGSQETQYF. The chain carries TRBV2 and TRBJ2-5, with D possibly matching TRBD1 (6 bases). Between the trimmed V and J ends, which lost 5 bases and 2 bases, there was a span of 12 bases. Germline V lookup: CDR1 SNHLY, CDR2 FYNNEI. The CDR3 sequence is 14 residues long.

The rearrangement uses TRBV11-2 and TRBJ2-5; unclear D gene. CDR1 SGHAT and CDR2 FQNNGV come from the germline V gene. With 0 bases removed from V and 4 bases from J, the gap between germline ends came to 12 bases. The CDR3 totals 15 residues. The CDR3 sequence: CASSLDLNRAETQYF. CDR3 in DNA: TGTGCCAGCAGCTTAGATCTAAACAGAGCAGAGACCCAGTACTTC.

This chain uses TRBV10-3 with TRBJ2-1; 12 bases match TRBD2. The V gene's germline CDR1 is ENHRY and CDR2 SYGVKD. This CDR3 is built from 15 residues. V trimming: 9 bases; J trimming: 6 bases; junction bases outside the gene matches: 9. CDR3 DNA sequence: TGTGCCATTGGGGAGGAGACTAGCGGGGGCAATGAGCAGTTCTTC. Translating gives CAIGEETSGGNEQFF.

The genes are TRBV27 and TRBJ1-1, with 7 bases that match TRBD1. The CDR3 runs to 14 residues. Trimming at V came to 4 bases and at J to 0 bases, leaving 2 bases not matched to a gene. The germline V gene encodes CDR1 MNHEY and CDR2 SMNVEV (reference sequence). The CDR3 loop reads CASSWGQMNTEAFF. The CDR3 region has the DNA TGTGCCAGCAGTTGGGGACAGATGAACACTGAAGCTTTCTTT.

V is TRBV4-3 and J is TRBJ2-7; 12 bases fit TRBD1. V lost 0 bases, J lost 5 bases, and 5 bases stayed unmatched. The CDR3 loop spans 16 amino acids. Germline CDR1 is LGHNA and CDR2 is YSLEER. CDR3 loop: CASSQDLGTGGDEQYF. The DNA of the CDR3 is TGCGCCAGCAGCCAAGATCTAGGGACAGGGGGCGACGAGCAGTACTTC.